Listed below are T cell receptor beta chains from one sample, sequenced in a study of blood T cells in healthy people across ages. TCRdb reprocessed the 5' RACE reads via MiXCR and lists one record per CDR3 protein. Among about 620,000 distinct CDR3 sequences, under 25% were seen once, and the ten largest hold 3% to 4.5%. The sample comprised blood. All receptors derive from a man aged 65 to 85 in good health. CDR3s include the opening cysteine and the closing phenylalanine or tryptophan. Fields, in order: D gene, J gene, clone size, V gene, CDR3 DNA, CDR3 protein. The D gene is left open where the match is weak. Clone size, where shown, is once, few, many, or a class for clones that have expanded.

d_gene: -
j_gene: TRBJ2-1
abundance: -
v_gene: TRBV6-5
CDR3nt: TGTGCCAGCAGCCCCGGCGGTACCTACAATGAGCAGTTCTTC
CDR3aa: CASSPGGTYNEQFF

d_gene: -
j_gene: TRBJ2-1
abundance: -
v_gene: TRBV20-1
CDR3nt: TGCAGTGCTAGCGGGGGGCCTTACAATGAGCAGTTCTTC
CDR3aa: CSASGGPYNEQFF

d_gene: -
j_gene: TRBJ2-7
abundance: few
v_gene: TRBV6-1
CDR3nt: TGTGCCAGCAGTGAAGCCGAGCGGCTCCTCGTCCACGAGCAGTACTTC
CDR3aa: CASSEAERLLVHEQYF

d_gene: TRBD1
j_gene: TRBJ2-2
abundance: many
v_gene: TRBV6-5
CDR3nt: TGTGCCAGCAGACCGGACAGGATGGACACCGGGGAGCTGTTTTTT
CDR3aa: CASRPDRMDTGELFF

d_gene: -
j_gene: TRBJ2-5
abundance: -
v_gene: TRBV14
CDR3nt: TGTGCCAGCAGCCAACTGACAGGCGAGACCCAGTACTTC
CDR3aa: CASSQLTGETQYF

d_gene: -
j_gene: TRBJ2-2
abundance: -
v_gene: TRBV11-3
CDR3nt: TGTGCCAGCAGCTTAGTGGAGGGATCCGGGGAGCTGTTTTTT
CDR3aa: CASSLVEGSGELFF

d_gene: TRBD2
j_gene: TRBJ2-1
abundance: few
v_gene: TRBV5-1
CDR3nt: TGCGCCAGCAGCGGGGAGCGGGGTAACAATGAGCAGTTCTTC
CDR3aa: CASSGERGNNEQFF

d_gene: TRBD2
j_gene: TRBJ2-7
abundance: few
v_gene: TRBV6-2/TRBV6-3
CDR3nt: TGTGCCAGCAGTAGGGGACTAGCGGGAGGTTCCTACGAGCAGTACTTC
CDR3aa: CASSRGLAGGSYEQYF

d_gene: -
j_gene: TRBJ1-2
abundance: many
v_gene: TRBV28
CDR3nt: TGTGCCAGCAGTACCGGGGGCGCAGTCTATGGCTACACCTTC
CDR3aa: CASSTGGAVYGYTF

d_gene: TRBD1
j_gene: TRBJ2-7
abundance: -
v_gene: TRBV5-1
CDR3nt: TGCGCCAGCGCCCGGGACAGGTACTCCGAGCAGTACTTC
CDR3aa: CASARDRYSEQYF

d_gene: -
j_gene: TRBJ1-2
abundance: few
v_gene: TRBV7-9
CDR3nt: TGTGCCAGCAGCTTAGAACAGGCCGGCGGCTACACCTTC
CDR3aa: CASSLEQAGGYTF

d_gene: -
j_gene: TRBJ2-6
abundance: -
v_gene: TRBV29-1
CDR3nt: TGCAGCGTTAAAGGCTCCGGGGCCAACGTCCTGACTTTC
CDR3aa: CSVKGSGANVLTF

d_gene: -
j_gene: TRBJ2-1
abundance: -
v_gene: TRBV28
CDR3nt: TGTGCCAGCAGGGCGACTTCAGGGGGGGACTACAATGAGCAGTTCTTC
CDR3aa: CASRATSGGDYNEQFF

d_gene: -
j_gene: TRBJ2-2
abundance: few
v_gene: TRBV28
CDR3nt: TGTGCCAGCAGTCCCGGACCCTGGAGGGGGGAGCTGTTTTTT
CDR3aa: CASSPGPWRGELFF

d_gene: TRBD2
j_gene: TRBJ2-5
abundance: -
v_gene: TRBV2
CDR3nt: TGTGCCAGCAGTGAGGTTCGGGGGGGCCGAGAGACCCAGTACTTC
CDR3aa: CASSEVRGGRETQYF

d_gene: TRBD2
j_gene: TRBJ2-3
abundance: once
v_gene: TRBV2
CDR3nt: TGTGCCAGCAGGATATCCTTGACTAGCGGGGCCCCCTTATCAAAAGATACGCAGTATTTT
CDR3aa: CASRISLTSGAPLSKDTQYF

d_gene: -
j_gene: TRBJ1-5
abundance: -
v_gene: TRBV24-1
CDR3nt: TGTGTCACCTGTGGCAGTAAGGGCAATCAGCCCCAGCATTTT
CDR3aa: CVTCGSKGNQPQHF

d_gene: -
j_gene: TRBJ2-1
abundance: -
v_gene: TRBV20-1
CDR3nt: TGCAGTGCTAGAGATGTTGGGGGCTCCTACAATGAGCAGTTCTTC
CDR3aa: CSARDVGGSYNEQFF

d_gene: TRBD2
j_gene: TRBJ2-3
abundance: -
v_gene: TRBV20-1
CDR3nt: TGCAGTGCCCTGGCTAGCGGGACAGATACGCAGTATTTT
CDR3aa: CSALASGTDTQYF

d_gene: -
j_gene: TRBJ2-1
abundance: -
v_gene: TRBV28
CDR3nt: TGTGCCAGCATTCCCCCGTCGTCCGGGGGCCACAATGAGCAGTTCTTC
CDR3aa: CASIPPSSGGHNEQFF

d_gene: TRBD1
j_gene: TRBJ2-1
abundance: many
v_gene: TRBV28
CDR3nt: TGTGCCAGCAGTTTATCGTCCCAGGGGGCAAATGAGCAGTTCTTC
CDR3aa: CASSLSSQGANEQFF

d_gene: -
j_gene: TRBJ1-1
abundance: -
v_gene: TRBV10-3
CDR3nt: TGTGCCATCAGGGGGGTAGAGAACACTGAAGCTTTCTTT
CDR3aa: CAIRGVENTEAFF

d_gene: -
j_gene: TRBJ2-7
abundance: -
v_gene: TRBV12-3/TRBV12-4
CDR3nt: TGTGCCAGCATGAGGGGAGGTGGACCCTACGAGCAGTACTTC
CDR3aa: CASMRGGGPYEQYF

d_gene: TRBD1
j_gene: TRBJ2-2
abundance: few
v_gene: TRBV5-5
CDR3nt: TGTGCCAGCAGCTTGGGAGGACAGGTCGGGGAGCTGTTTTTT
CDR3aa: CASSLGGQVGELFF

d_gene: -
j_gene: TRBJ2-4
abundance: -
v_gene: TRBV20-1
CDR3nt: TGCAGTGCTGAAGGGGCCTTAGCCAAAAACATTCAGTACTTC
CDR3aa: CSAEGALAKNIQYF

d_gene: -
j_gene: TRBJ2-7
abundance: -
v_gene: TRBV2
CDR3nt: TGTGCCAGCAGCGGCCTGGGGGGAAGCTCCTACGAGCAGTACTTC
CDR3aa: CASSGLGGSSYEQYF

d_gene: TRBD2
j_gene: TRBJ2-3
abundance: -
v_gene: TRBV6-5
CDR3nt: TGTGCCAGCAGTTGGTTAGCGGGAAGCACAGATACGCAGTATTTT
CDR3aa: CASSWLAGSTDTQYF

d_gene: -
j_gene: TRBJ1-2
abundance: -
v_gene: TRBV6-5
CDR3nt: TGTGCCAGCAGTCCGGACCGTCATGGCTACACCTTC
CDR3aa: CASSPDRHGYTF

d_gene: TRBD2
j_gene: TRBJ2-3
abundance: few
v_gene: TRBV20-1
CDR3nt: TGCAGTGCTAGAGGTCGAGGGGCTAGCGGTACGGATACGCAGTATTTT
CDR3aa: CSARGRGASGTDTQYF

d_gene: TRBD2
j_gene: TRBJ2-1
abundance: -
v_gene: TRBV9
CDR3nt: TGTGCCAGCAGCGTAGAGCTAGCGGGAGGCAATGAGCAGTTCTTC
CDR3aa: CASSVELAGGNEQFF

d_gene: -
j_gene: TRBJ1-6
abundance: -
v_gene: TRBV6-6
CDR3nt: TGTGCCAGCAGCGAGGGTGATTCACCCCTCCACTTT
CDR3aa: CASSEGDSPLHF

d_gene: -
j_gene: TRBJ1-2
abundance: -
v_gene: TRBV20-1
CDR3nt: TGCAGTGCTTCGCCGCTTGGAGGGTCGAACTATGGCTACACCTTC
CDR3aa: CSASPLGGSNYGYTF

d_gene: -
j_gene: TRBJ2-5
abundance: few
v_gene: TRBV6-2/TRBV6-3
CDR3nt: TGTGCCAGCAGCTTAACCCTGGCGGCGGAGTACTTC
CDR3aa: CASSLTLAAEYF

d_gene: TRBD1
j_gene: TRBJ2-7
abundance: many
v_gene: TRBV29-1
CDR3nt: TGCAGCGTTCGGACAGGGGACTCCTACGAGCAGTACTTC
CDR3aa: CSVRTGDSYEQYF

d_gene: TRBD2
j_gene: TRBJ2-1
abundance: few
v_gene: TRBV5-1
CDR3nt: TGCGCCAGCAGCTTGGCTCAGGTAGCGGGAACTGAGCAGTTCTTC
CDR3aa: CASSLAQVAGTEQFF

d_gene: -
j_gene: TRBJ1-1
abundance: few
v_gene: TRBV2
CDR3nt: TGTGCCAGCAAACAGGTTCCGAACACTGAAGCTTTCTTT
CDR3aa: CASKQVPNTEAFF

d_gene: -
j_gene: TRBJ2-5
abundance: few
v_gene: TRBV14
CDR3nt: TGTGCCAGCAGCCGGGACTTCTATGAGACCCAGTACTTC
CDR3aa: CASSRDFYETQYF

d_gene: TRBD1
j_gene: TRBJ2-1
abundance: -
v_gene: TRBV29-1
CDR3nt: TGCAGCGTTGATGACAGGGGTTATGAGCAGTTCTTC
CDR3aa: CSVDDRGYEQFF

d_gene: -
j_gene: TRBJ1-4
abundance: -
v_gene: TRBV2
CDR3nt: TGTGCCAGCAGTGCACAGGGAGGCGGTGAAAAACTGTTTTTT
CDR3aa: CASSAQGGGEKLFF

d_gene: -
j_gene: TRBJ2-1
abundance: few
v_gene: TRBV2
CDR3nt: TGTGCCAGCAGTGAAGGCAGAAACAATGAGCAGTTCTTC
CDR3aa: CASSEGRNNEQFF

d_gene: TRBD2
j_gene: TRBJ2-1
abundance: many
v_gene: TRBV7-2
CDR3nt: TGTGCCAGCAGCTTAGAAGGTAGCGGGGGGTACAATGAGCAGTTCTTC
CDR3aa: CASSLEGSGGYNEQFF

d_gene: -
j_gene: TRBJ1-1
abundance: -
v_gene: TRBV12-3/TRBV12-4
CDR3nt: TGTGCCAGCAGTCCCACGGGGGAGCAGAACACTGAAGCTTTCTTT
CDR3aa: CASSPTGEQNTEAFF

d_gene: TRBD1
j_gene: TRBJ2-1
abundance: -
v_gene: TRBV6-1
CDR3nt: TGTGCCAGCAGTGTTAGCCAGGGGGCGATTTTTGGTTCCTACAATGAGCAGTTCTTC
CDR3aa: CASSVSQGAIFGSYNEQFF

d_gene: -
j_gene: TRBJ2-3
abundance: -
v_gene: TRBV5-1
CDR3nt: TGCGCCAGCAGCTTACCAGGAGCAAGCACAGATACGCAGTATTTT
CDR3aa: CASSLPGASTDTQYF

d_gene: TRBD2
j_gene: TRBJ2-1
abundance: -
v_gene: TRBV20-1
CDR3nt: TGCAGTGCTAGGGCTAGCGGGAGAAAGTACAATGAGCAGCTCTTC
CDR3aa: CSARASGRKYNEQLF

d_gene: -
j_gene: TRBJ2-3
abundance: -
v_gene: TRBV19
CDR3nt: TGTGCCAGTAGTATTGACATTTTGGCCCCCGGGACTCAAGATACGCAGTATTTT
CDR3aa: CASSIDILAPGTQDTQYF

d_gene: -
j_gene: TRBJ1-2
abundance: few
v_gene: TRBV20-1
CDR3nt: TGCAGTGCTCAGGACACCGGGGATGGCTACACCTTC
CDR3aa: CSAQDTGDGYTF

d_gene: TRBD2
j_gene: TRBJ2-3
abundance: -
v_gene: TRBV12-3/TRBV12-4
CDR3nt: TGTGCCAGCAGTCGCGACCGGCTAGCGGGGGGCCGCACAGATACGCAGTATTTT
CDR3aa: CASSRDRLAGGRTDTQYF

d_gene: -
j_gene: TRBJ2-7
abundance: -
v_gene: TRBV28
CDR3nt: TGTGCCAGCAGTTCCGACGGGCTTTCAAAACCCTACGAGCAGTACTTC
CDR3aa: CASSSDGLSKPYEQYF

d_gene: -
j_gene: TRBJ1-5
abundance: -
v_gene: TRBV5-1
CDR3nt: TGCGCCAGCAGCATCGGAACTATGGGCAATCAGCCCCAGCATTTT
CDR3aa: CASSIGTMGNQPQHF

d_gene: -
j_gene: TRBJ2-2
abundance: -
v_gene: TRBV14
CDR3nt: TGTGCCAGCAGCCAACCCATGAACACCGGGGAGCTGTTTTTT
CDR3aa: CASSQPMNTGELFF

d_gene: TRBD1
j_gene: TRBJ1-1
abundance: few
v_gene: TRBV6-1
CDR3nt: TGTGCCAGCAGTGCCGAACAGGGGAGGGTAGCTTTCTTT
CDR3aa: CASSAEQGRVAFF